These 27 T cell receptor beta chains share one sample of origin, sequenced in a study of blood T cell repertoires in COVID-19. This table comes from immunoSEQ multiplex PCR, and its TCRdb copy is limited to in-frame clones, with some not included. This table holds about 150,000 clones, roughly 84% found once. Sequencing was carried out using peripheral blood. Receptor source: a woman aged 60-75 years with COVID-19, enrolled during active disease.

V usage is TRBV2 and J usage is TRBJ1-1; 8 bases are a match to TRBD1. V was clipped by 5 bases and J by 4 bases; unmatched bases: 15. Germline V CDR1 and CDR2: SNHLY, FYNNEI. This CDR3 is built from 17 residues. CDR3 sequence: CASSSRQGRGQGTEAFF. CDR3 nucleotides: TGTGCCAGCAGTTCAAGGCAAGGCAGGGGGCAAGGCACTGAAGCTTTCTTT.

The V call is TRBV5-1, the J call TRBJ2-1; TRBD1 aligns across 9 bases. Germline CDR1 and CDR2: SGHRS and YFSETQ. V lost 2 bases and J lost 4; bases outside the gene matches: 4. The CDR3 has 15 residues. CDR3 nucleotides: TGCGCCAGCAGCTTCGCCGGGACAGGGTACAATGAGCAGTTCTTC. Protein product: CASSFAGTGYNEQFF.

V usage is TRBV5-6 and J usage is TRBJ1-6, with D perhaps matching TRBD1 (5 bases). The ends were cut back, 4 bases at V and 13 bases at J, with 18 bases in the middle. The CDR3 is 14 residues long. CDR1 is SGHDT, CDR2 YYEEEE, per germline. CDR3 amino acids: CASSHRGNRGPLHF. Written as DNA, the CDR3 is TGTGCCAGCAGCCACCGGGGCAATCGGGGGCCCCTCCACTTT.

This chain links TRBV13 with TRBJ1-4; D gene unclear. CDR3 length: 16 residues. Germline CDR1 PRHDT, CDR2 FYEKMQ (reference sequence). The V gene lost 3 bases and the J gene lost 0 bases, with 11 bases spanning the gap. The DNA of the CDR3 is TGTGCCAGCAGCTTTTGGCAGTCTGCAACTAATGAAAAACTGTTTTTT. Translated, it gives CASSFWQSATNEKLFF. The variable domain in full, with the rest retrieved from reference TRBV13 and TRBJ1-4, is AAGVIQSPRHLIKEKRETATLKCYPIPRHDTVYWYQQGPGQDPQFLISFYEKMQSDKGSIPDRFSAQQFSDYHSELNMSSLELGDSALYFCASSFWQSATNEKLFFGSGTQLSVL.

The chain joins TRBV3-1 (or the pseudogene TRBV3-2) to TRBJ1-2; 7 nucleotides match TRBD1. This CDR3 spans 15 amino acids. Germline loops: CDR1 LGHDT, CDR2 YNNKEL (reference sequence). Trimming at V came to 5 bases and at J to 3 bases, leaving 9 bases not matched to a gene. The CDR3 sequence: CASSSGTVAYYGYTF. Written as DNA, the CDR3 is TGTGCCAGCAGCTCTGGGACAGTCGCTTACTATGGCTACACCTTC.

Only a few counts were recorded for this clone. CDR3 bases: TGTGCCAGCAGTCGGGGGATTGATAATTCACCCCTCCACTTT. Translation gives CASSRGIDNSPLHF. V gene TRBV6-5 combines with J gene TRBJ1-6; D may be TRBD1 (5 bases). CDR1 is MNHEY and CDR2 is SVGAGI in the germline V gene. Trimming took 5 bases from V and 5 from J, leaving 10 bases between them. The CDR3 is 14 amino acids.

This chain uses TRBV6-2 or TRBV6-3 with TRBJ1-2; the D gene is possibly TRBD1 (6 bases). The CDR3 length is 16 residues. Looked up from germline, CDR1 is MNHEY and CDR2 is SVGEGT. V lost 2 bases and J lost 3, with 16 bases in between. The CDR3 nucleotides are TGTGCCAGCAGTTACGTCGGACAGTTTTCGGACTATGGCTACACCTTC. It is translated as CASSYVGQFSDYGYTF.

In the case of this clone: Other nucleotide sequences from this sample produce the same CDR3. The V gene is TRBV18, the J gene TRBJ1-1, with TRBD1 as a possible D gene (5 bases). CDR1 is KGHSH and CDR2 is LQKENI in the germline V gene. The CDR3 is 13 amino acids. V lost 2 bases, J lost 5 bases, and 9 bases lay in between. The CDR3 region has the DNA TGTGCCAGCTCACCAGACAGAGGTACTGAAGCTTTCTTT. This codes for CASSPDRGTEAFF.

In this sample, this clone turned up once. The chain combines TRBV7-2 with TRBJ1-4, with 7 bases matching TRBD1. This CDR3 spans 15 amino acids. Per the germline V gene, CDR1 is SGHTA and CDR2 is FQGNSA. After removal of 6 bases from V and 3 bases from J, the junction contained 7 bases not matched to a gene. For the CDR3, the DNA is TGTGCCAGCAGACCCACAGGGGTTGCTAATGAAAAACTGTTTTTT. It codes for CASRPTGVANEKLFF.

This chain uses TRBV7-3 with TRBJ2-3; tentative D call: TRBD2 (5 bases). This CDR3 has 15 residues. Germline V gene lookup returns CDR1 SGHTA and CDR2 FQGTGA. Trimming shortened V by 5 bases and J by 7 bases, and 19 bases separated the two germline ends. The chain's CDR3 is CASSGRPPPGNTQYF. In DNA, the CDR3 is TGTGCCAGCAGCGGTAGGCCACCACCCGGGAATACGCAGTATTTT.

The rearrangement links TRBV5-1 to TRBJ2-1, with 12 bases aligning to TRBD2. CDR1 is SGHRS, CDR2 YFSETQ, per germline. J was trimmed by 4 bases and V by 6 bases; bases with no gene match: 2. CDR3 length equals 14 residues. DNA for the CDR3: TGCGCCAGCATGACTAGCGGGGGATACAATGAGCAGTTCTTC. It is translated as CASMTSGGYNEQFF.

J is TRBJ2-7 and V is TRBV5-1, with D perhaps TRBD1 (6 bases). Germline assignment: CDR1 SGHRS and CDR2 YFSETQ. This CDR3 comprises 13 residues. The germline V and J ends were trimmed by 5 bases and 7 bases, with 16 bases remaining between them. In nucleotides, the CDR3 is TGCGCCAGCAGGTCTAATGCAGGGGATGAGCAGTACTTC. Translated: CASRSNAGDEQYF.

This rearrangement joins TRBV2 to TRBJ2-7; D possibly corresponds to TRBD1 (6 bases). The CDR3 has 14 amino acids. Germline CDR1 SNHLY, CDR2 FYNNEI. The V end was cut by 4 bases, the J end by 2 bases, with 12 bases between. The CDR3 sequence is CASSADTGTYEQYV. CDR3 coding DNA: TGTGCCAGCAGTGCCGATACAGGGACCTACGAGCAGTACGTC.

About this clone: Possible read error: a much larger clone is one base away. V is TRBV5-1 and J is TRBJ1-6; no reliable D call. V was pared by 4 bases and J by 6 bases, with 11 bases between. In germline, CDR1 is SGHRS, CDR2 YFSETQ. This CDR3 has 14 amino acids. Here the CDR3 DNA reads TGCGCCAGCAGCCAAGGAGGGCCTAATTCACCCCTCCACTTT. It specifies CASSQGGPNSPLHF.

CDR3 nucleotides: TGTGCCAGCAGCTTCACGGACTTCTATGGCTACACCTTC. Translating it yields CASSFTDFYGYTF. The gene calls are TRBV7-3 and TRBJ1-2, with D unclear. Germline V gives CDR1 SGHTA, CDR2 FQGTGA. The CDR3 extends over 13 amino acids. V lost 3 bases and J 4 bases, leaving 9 bases between the germline ends.

The rearrangement links TRBV3-1 (or the pseudogene TRBV3-2) to TRBJ1-1; perhaps TRBD1 as D (5 bases). This CDR3 is built from 15 residues. CDR1 LGHDT and CDR2 YNNKEL come from the germline V gene (reference sequence). Trimming stripped 4 bases from V and 5 bases from J, with 17 bases between. CDR3 protein: CASSPKVGGSTEAFF. CDR3 sequence (DNA): TGTGCCAGCAGCCCTAAGGTCGGGGGAAGTACTGAAGCTTTCTTT.

The V gene is TRBV18, the J gene TRBJ1-4; D remains unclear. The CDR3 loop spans 12 amino acids. From germline, CDR1 is KGHSH and CDR2 LQKENI. V was shortened by 4 bases and J by 8 bases, with 8 bases between the two germline ends. As DNA, the CDR3 is TGTGCCAGCTCACGACAAACGGAAAAACTGTTTTTT. Translating gives CASSRQTEKLFF.

There are a few counts of this clone. J is TRBJ1-2 and V is TRBV4-1; 9 positions agree with TRBD1. Germline CDR1 reads MGHRA; CDR2 reads YSYEKL. V dropped 3 bases and J dropped 7; count of bases not matched to a gene: 9. The CDR3 has 15 amino acids. The CDR3 DNA reads TGCGCCAGCAGCCACCTGGACAGGGGCAGGAGTGGCTACACCTTC. This sequence encodes CASSHLDRGRSGYTF.

The chain has TRBV20-1 and TRBJ1-2, with no clear D. Looked up from germline, CDR1 is DFQATT and CDR2 is SNEGSKA (reference sequence). This CDR3 spans 11 amino acids. V shed 4 bases and J shed 7 bases, with 10 bases lying between them. The CDR3 DNA sequence: TGCAGTGCTAAGACAACACTTGGCTACACCTTC. Translation: CSAKTTLGYTF.

The table lists this clone with a count of one. This chain joins TRBV30 and TRBJ1-4; TRBD1 agrees at 7 bases. Losses at the gene ends were 4 bases for V and 7 bases for J; bases not matched to a gene: 9. Germline V gene data show CDR1 as GTSNPN and CDR2 as SVGIG (reference sequence). This CDR3 has 14 residues. The CDR3 DNA reads TGTGCCTGGACACGACAGGGAGTTCGTGAAAAACTGTTTTTT. Translation gives CAWTRQGVREKLFF.

This clone was counted many times. The genes are TRBV5-1 and TRBJ1-3, with D possibly being TRBD1 (6 bases). CDR1 is SGHRS and CDR2 is YFSETQ in the germline V gene. V was cut by 1 base and J by 3 bases, with 14 bases left in between. This CDR3 comprises 16 residues. CDR3 coding DNA: TGCGCCAGCAGCTTGTCCGTCCGGACAGATGGAAACACCATATATTTT. Translating it yields CASSLSVRTDGNTIYF.

The CDR3 here is CASRLAGLDTQYF. The CDR3 DNA reads as TGCGCCAGCAGATTAGCGGGACTGGATACGCAGTATTTT. The V call is TRBV5-1, the J call TRBJ2-3; 8 bases line up with TRBD2. The CDR3 covers 13 residues. The ends lost 5 bases at V and 6 bases at J; junction bases unmatched: 5. Germline CDR1 and CDR2: SGHRS and YFSETQ.

The chain links TRBV18 to TRBJ1-1; D perhaps matches TRBD1 (5 bases). V lost 5 bases and J 1 base, leaving 11 bases between the germline ends. This CDR3 region has 14 residues. Germline V gene sequence: CDR1 KGHSH, CDR2 LQKENI. In DNA, the CDR3 is TGTGCCAGCTCAGCGAAAACAGGGAACACTGAAGCTTTCTTT. It encodes CASSAKTGNTEAFF.

The chain carries TRBV7-2 and TRBJ2-6; TRBD1 aligns across 9 bases. V shed 1 base and J 0 bases; nucleotides not matched to a gene: 4. The V gene's germline CDR1 is SGHTA and CDR2 FQGNSA. The CDR3 consists of 18 residues. Here the CDR3 DNA reads TGTGCCAGCAGCTTAGTTACAGGGGGCTTCTCTGGGGCCAACGTCCTGACTTTC. Translating it yields CASSLVTGGFSGANVLTF.

The V call is TRBV7-8, the J call TRBJ1-6; possibly TRBD1 for D (6 bases). V was trimmed by 6 bases and J by 7 bases, leaving 13 bases between them. This CDR3 is built from 14 residues. The germline CDR1 and CDR2 sequences are SGHVS and FQNEAQ. CDR3 nucleotide sequence: TGTGCCAGCAGTTTCACAGGGAAGAATTCACCCCTCCACTTT. Translated: CASSFTGKNSPLHF.

This clone was seen only once. The chain uses TRBV7-2 and TRBJ1-2, with TRBD1 as a possible D gene (5 bases). The germline V and J ends were trimmed by 5 bases and 5 bases, with 18 bases remaining between them. This CDR3 contains 15 residues. CDR1 and CDR2 from the germline V gene are SGHTA and FQGNSA. The CDR3 nucleotides read TGTGCCAGCAGCCGCGGGGCTCGCGGGGGGTATGGCTACACCTTC. Protein: CASSRGARGGYGYTF.

This clone was counted between two and nine times. V is TRBV7-3 and J is TRBJ2-1; 7 bases match TRBD1. The CDR3 length is 14 residues. J gave up 6 bases and V 4 bases, and 6 bases lay outside the gene matches. From germline, CDR1 is SGHTA and CDR2 FQGTGA. The CDR3 loop is CASSSKTGSNEQFF. CDR3 nucleotides: TGTGCCAGCAGCTCCAAGACAGGGAGCAATGAGCAGTTCTTC.